The source of this T cell receptor beta chain is a study of PD-1 blockade in classical Hodgkin lymphoma. Study background: The patients were dosed with nivolumab 3 mg/kg, infused intravenously every 2 weeks. Findings and limits, study-wide: The study found complete responders had baseline diversity similar to newly diagnosed patients. Relapsed/refractory patients reportedly had lower baseline diversity than newly diagnosed patients. By C4D1, CD4+ diversity increased significantly, especially in complete responders.

This CDR3 comprises 15 residues. V dropped 5 bases and J dropped 0 bases, with 10 bases sitting between them. Germline V gives CDR1 SEHNR, CDR2 FQNEAQ (reference sequence). Every patient was affected by relapse after autologous stem cell transplantation, while exposure to brentuximab vedotin was not uniform. Sequencing used immunoSEQ multiplex PCR; TCRdb keeps in-frame clones, though not all of them. The sample yields about 98,000 clones, more than 90% seen once. A note on this clone: Antigen unknown.

This clonotype was sampled from a human donor with classical Hodgkin lymphoma. The V call is TRBV7-9, the J call TRBJ1-4; D remains unclear. The sequencing here drew on peripheral blood mononuclear cells (PBMCs), taken at baseline. CDR3 region: CASSLPWATNEKLFF. The CDR3 bases are TGTGCCAGCAGCCTCCCCTGGGCAACTAATGAAAAACTGTTTTTT.